A single sample gave rise to the 15 T cell receptor beta chains below, sequenced in a study of graft-versus-host responses after intestinal transplantation. Their antigen targets remain unknown. Assay: immunoSEQ multiplex PCR; the TCRdb copy retains only in-frame clones and omits some. The table has about 120,000 clones, 85% to 95% seen once; the top ten hold more than 0.09%. Sequencing used unstimulated CD4+ T cells sorted from spleen or lymph node cells, obtained before intestinal transplant. These receptors were obtained from a human donor who received an intestinal transplant.

This sequence joins TRBV9 and TRBJ2-3; the D gene is possibly TRBD1 (5 bases). The CDR3 runs to 11 residues. CDR1 and CDR2 (germline): SGDLS, YYNGEE. Trimming took off 4 bases at V and 6 bases at J, with 6 bases between the two ends. This CDR3 is CASSWGDTQYF. CDR3 in DNA: TGTGCCAGCAGCTGGGGCGATACGCAGTATTTT. Full variable domain (missing parts from reference TRBV9 and TRBJ2-3): DSGVTQTPKHLITATGQRVTLRCSPRSGDLSVYWYQQSLDQGLQFLIQYYNGEERAKGNILERFSAQQFPDLHSELNLSSLELGDSALYFCASSWGDTQYFGPGTRLTVL.

V usage is TRBV6-1 and J usage is TRBJ2-1, with D perhaps TRBD2 (6 bases). V lost 7 bases and J 4 bases, leaving 17 bases between the germline ends. Germline-derived CDR1 and CDR2 are MNHNS and SASEGT. This CDR3 region has 15 residues. This CDR3 is CASTKPGVGYNEQFF. CDR3 DNA: TGTGCCAGCACCAAACCGGGGGTTGGGTACAATGAGCAGTTCTTC.

This clone was counted a few times. The genes are TRBV6-1 and TRBJ2-2; D is possibly TRBD2 (5 bases). Per germline, CDR1 MNHNS and CDR2 SASEGT. V gave up 8 bases and J gave up 0 bases, with 10 bases separating them. The CDR3 length is 14 residues. The CDR3 region is CASEKTTNTGELFF. Written as DNA, the CDR3 is TGTGCCAGCGAAAAGACTACGAACACCGGGGAGCTGTTTTTT.

This chain links TRBV15 with TRBJ2-3; 9 bases line up with TRBD2. The germline CDR1 and CDR2 sequences are LNHNV and YYDKDF (reference sequence). The trim removed 1 base at V and 4 bases at J, leaving 15 bases unmatched. The CDR3 runs 19 residues. CDR3: CATSRGKVRGGRASDTQYF. For the CDR3, the DNA is TGTGCCACCAGCAGAGGAAAAGTACGGGGCGGGAGGGCCTCAGATACGCAGTATTTT.

The chain is built from TRBV11-3 and TRBJ2-2; D gene unclear. Germline lookup yields CDR1 SGHNT and CDR2 YENEEA. The ends were cut back, 1 base at V and 15 bases at J, with 12 bases in the middle. The CDR3 is 12 amino acids. CDR3 in amino acids: CASSLGPGTLFF. For the CDR3, the DNA is TGTGCCAGCAGCTTAGGGCCAGGAACGTTGTTTTTT. The complete variable domain, with remaining parts taken from reference TRBV11-3 and TRBJ2-2, reads EAGVVQSPRYKIIEKKQPVAFWCNPISGHNTLYWYLQNLGQGPELLIRYENEEAVDDSQLPKDRFSAERLKGVDSTLKIQPAELGDSAVYLCASSLGPGTLFFGEGSRLTVL.

This chain joins TRBV6-6 and TRBJ2-3; the D gene is possibly TRBD2 (5 bases). The CDR3 sequence is 16 residues long. Germline V gives CDR1 MNHNY, CDR2 SVGAGI (reference sequence). V lost 5 bases and J 1 base, leaving 16 bases between the germline ends. Here the CDR3 DNA reads TGTGCCAGCAGTGGGAGATTTAAGAGGGGCACAGATACGCAGTATTTT. This translates into CASSGRFKRGTDTQYF.

The chain carries TRBV27 and TRBJ2-3; 11 positions agree with TRBD2. After removal of 5 bases from V and 5 bases from J, the junction contained 12 bases not matched to a gene. Looked up from germline, CDR1 is MNHEY and CDR2 is SMNVEV (reference sequence). The CDR3 is 17 residues long. CDR3 bases: TGTGCCAGCAGTCCCACTAGCGGGAGACCCTCGGGAGATACGCAGTATTTT. It translates to CASSPTSGRPSGDTQYF.

V usage is TRBV6-5 and J usage is TRBJ2-1; D perhaps matches TRBD1 (5 bases). Germline lookup yields CDR1 MNHEY and CDR2 SVGAGI. Trimming removed 0 bases at V and 4 bases at J, with 13 bases between. There are 16 residues in the CDR3. CDR3 in amino acids: CASSYSGHSLYNEQFF. CDR3 DNA: TGTGCCAGCAGTTACTCTGGACATTCCTTGTACAATGAGCAGTTCTTC.

The gene calls are TRBV1 and TRBJ2-6. TRBV1 is given as a pseudogene. The CDR3 extends over 18 amino acids. CDR3 protein: CTSSMVGCAQSRANVLTF. The CDR3 DNA sequence: TGCACCAGCAGTATGGTAGGTTGTGCACAAAGTCGGGCCAACGTCCTGACTTTC.

The chain joins TRBV4-1 to TRBJ1-4, with a weak D call TRBD1 (6 bases). The germline gives CDR1 MGHRA, CDR2 YSYEKL. V was shortened by 4 bases and J by 6 bases, with 12 bases between the two germline ends. This CDR3 is 14 amino acids long. Here the CDR3 DNA reads TGCGCCAGCAGCCCGGACAGAGAAGATGAAAAACTGTTTTTT. It yields the protein CASSPDREDEKLFF.

This clone was found once. This sequence joins TRBV18 and TRBJ2-5; perhaps TRBD1 as D (6 bases). The length of the CDR3 is 15 residues. Germline V gene data show CDR1 as KGHSH and CDR2 as LQKENI. V lost 3 bases to trimming and J lost 1 base, with 12 bases between them. The CDR3 region has the DNA TGTGCCAGCTCACCTCAGGACAGTATCCAAGAGACCCAGTACTTC. This translates into CASSPQDSIQETQYF.

The rearrangement links TRBV11-3 to TRBJ2-2, with D possibly called TRBD1 or TRBD2 (5 bases each). V shed 3 bases and J shed 3 bases, with 17 bases lying between them. The CDR3 spans 17 residues. The germline CDR1 and CDR2 sequences are SGHNT and YENEEA. The chain's CDR3 is CASSLGLGRGDTGELFF. The CDR3 nucleotides read TGTGCCAGCAGCTTGGGGCTGGGACGGGGAGACACCGGGGAGCTGTTTTTT.

The chain employs TRBV28 and TRBJ2-7, with 7 bases matching TRBD1. V dropped 5 bases and J dropped 2; count of bases not matched to a gene: 12. CDR3 length equals 16 residues. CDR1 MDHEN and CDR2 SYDVKM come from the germline V gene. The DNA of the CDR3 is TGTGCCAGCAGTCCCTCGGGACAGTCTAGCACCTACGAGCAGTACTTC. It encodes CASSPSGQSSTYEQYF.

J is TRBJ2-1 and V is TRBV4-1; 14 bases agree with TRBD2. Trimming removed 4 bases from V and 8 bases from J; junction bases left unmatched: 16. Germline-derived CDR1 and CDR2 are MGHRA and YSYEKL. This CDR3 spans 19 amino acids. In DNA form, the CDR3 reads TGCGCCAGCAGCCTACCAACTTCGACCGGGACTAGCGGGAGACATGAGCAGTTCTTC. Protein product: CASSLPTSTGTSGRHEQFF.

The V gene is TRBV6-5, the J gene TRBJ1-2; a possible D gene is TRBD1 (6 bases). The germline CDR1 and CDR2 sequences are MNHEY and SVGAGI. V was trimmed by 5 bases and J by 8 bases, leaving 12 bases between them. This CDR3 has 12 residues. CDR3 in amino acids: CASSPGAKGYTF. DNA of the CDR3: TGTGCCAGCAGTCCGGGGGCCAAAGGCTACACCTTC.